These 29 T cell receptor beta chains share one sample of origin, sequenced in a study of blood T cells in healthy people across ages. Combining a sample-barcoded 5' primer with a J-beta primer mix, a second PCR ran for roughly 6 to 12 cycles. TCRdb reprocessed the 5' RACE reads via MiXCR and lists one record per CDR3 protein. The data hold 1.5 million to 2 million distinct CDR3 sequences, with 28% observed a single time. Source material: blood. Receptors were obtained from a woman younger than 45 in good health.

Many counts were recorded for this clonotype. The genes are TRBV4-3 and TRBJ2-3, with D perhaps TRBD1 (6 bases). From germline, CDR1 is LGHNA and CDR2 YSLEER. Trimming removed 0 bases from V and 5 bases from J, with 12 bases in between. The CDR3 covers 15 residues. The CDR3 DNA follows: TGCGCCAGCAGCCAAGATTTGACGACAGGAGATACGCAGTATTTT. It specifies CASSQDLTTGDTQYF.

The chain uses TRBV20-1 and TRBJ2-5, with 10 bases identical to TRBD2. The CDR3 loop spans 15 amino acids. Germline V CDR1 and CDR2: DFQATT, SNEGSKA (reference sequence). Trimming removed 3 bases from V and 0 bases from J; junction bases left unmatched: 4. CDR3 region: CSARSGLAYQETQYF. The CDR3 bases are TGCAGTGCTAGGTCGGGACTAGCGTACCAAGAGACCCAGTACTTC.

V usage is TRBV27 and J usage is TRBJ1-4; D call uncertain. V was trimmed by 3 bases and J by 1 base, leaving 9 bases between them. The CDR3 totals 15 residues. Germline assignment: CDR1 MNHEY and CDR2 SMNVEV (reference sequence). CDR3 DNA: TGTGCCAGCAGTTTTCTCCCCGTAACTAATGAAAAACTGTTTTTT. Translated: CASSFLPVTNEKLFF. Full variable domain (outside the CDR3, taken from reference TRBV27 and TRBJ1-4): EAQVTQNPRYLITVTGKKLTVTCSQNMNHEYMSWYRQDPGLGLRQIYYSMNVEVTDKGDVPEGYKVSRKEKRNFPLILESPSPNQTSLYFCASSFLPVTNEKLFFGSGTQLSVL.

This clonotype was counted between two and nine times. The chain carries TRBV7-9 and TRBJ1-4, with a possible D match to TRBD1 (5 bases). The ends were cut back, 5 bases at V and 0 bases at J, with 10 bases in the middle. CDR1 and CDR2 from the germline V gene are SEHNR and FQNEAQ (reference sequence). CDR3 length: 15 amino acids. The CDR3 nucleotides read TGTGCCAGCAGCCGACAGACTACAACTAATGAAAAACTGTTTTTT. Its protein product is CASSRQTTTNEKLFF.

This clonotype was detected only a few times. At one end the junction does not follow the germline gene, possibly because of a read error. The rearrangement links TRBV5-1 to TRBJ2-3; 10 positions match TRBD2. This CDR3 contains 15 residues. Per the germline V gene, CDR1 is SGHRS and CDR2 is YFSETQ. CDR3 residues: CANSVGLADTDTQYF. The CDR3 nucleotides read TGCGCCAACAGCGTCGGACTAGCGGACACAGATACGCAGTATTTT. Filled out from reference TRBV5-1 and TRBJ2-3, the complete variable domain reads KAGVTQTPRYLIKTRGQQVTLSCSPISGHRSVSWYQQTPGQGLQFLFEYFSETQRNKGNFPGRFSGRQFSNSRSEMNVSTLELGDSALYLCANSVGLADTDTQYFGPGTRLTVL.

CDR3 amino acids: CSTGGGSTYNEQFF. The CDR3 nucleotides are TGCAGCACCGGGGGGGGGAGTACCTACAATGAGCAGTTCTTC. V and J are TRBV29-1 and TRBJ2-1; the match to TRBD2 covers 8 bases. Germline CDR1 SQVTM, CDR2 ANQGSEA. This CDR3 contains 14 residues. The V and J ends lost 8 bases and 2 bases, in that order; junction bases with no gene match: 8.

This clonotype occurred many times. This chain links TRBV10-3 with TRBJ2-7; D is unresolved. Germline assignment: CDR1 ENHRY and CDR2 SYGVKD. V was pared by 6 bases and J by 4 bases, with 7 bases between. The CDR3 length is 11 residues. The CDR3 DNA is TGTGCCATCAGGGTGCCATACGAGCAGTACTTC. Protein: CAIRVPYEQYF.

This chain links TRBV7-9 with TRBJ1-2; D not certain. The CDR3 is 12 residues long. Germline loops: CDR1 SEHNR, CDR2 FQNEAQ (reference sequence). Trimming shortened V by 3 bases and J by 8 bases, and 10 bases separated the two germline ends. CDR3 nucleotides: TGTGCCAGCAGCTTTTACGGGGAAGGCTACACCTTC. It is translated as CASSFYGEGYTF.

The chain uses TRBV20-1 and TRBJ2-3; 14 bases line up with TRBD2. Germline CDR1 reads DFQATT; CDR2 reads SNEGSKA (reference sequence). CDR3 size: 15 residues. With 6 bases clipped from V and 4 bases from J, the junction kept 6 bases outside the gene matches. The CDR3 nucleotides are TGCAGTGCCCAGGGACTAGCGGGGGAGCCAGATACGCAGTATTTT. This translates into CSAQGLAGEPDTQYF.

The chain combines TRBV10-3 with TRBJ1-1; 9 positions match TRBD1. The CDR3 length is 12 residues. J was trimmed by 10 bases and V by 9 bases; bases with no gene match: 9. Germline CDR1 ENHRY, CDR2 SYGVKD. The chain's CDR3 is CAMGQGTGGAFF. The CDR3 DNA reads TGTGCCATGGGACAGGGTACGGGTGGAGCTTTCTTT.

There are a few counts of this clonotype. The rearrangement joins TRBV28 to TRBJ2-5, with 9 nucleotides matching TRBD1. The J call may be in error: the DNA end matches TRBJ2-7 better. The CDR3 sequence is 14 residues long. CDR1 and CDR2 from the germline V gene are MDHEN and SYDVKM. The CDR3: CASKTGGIRYEQYF. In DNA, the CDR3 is TGTGCCAGCAAAACAGGGGGCATAAGATACGAGCAGTACTTC.

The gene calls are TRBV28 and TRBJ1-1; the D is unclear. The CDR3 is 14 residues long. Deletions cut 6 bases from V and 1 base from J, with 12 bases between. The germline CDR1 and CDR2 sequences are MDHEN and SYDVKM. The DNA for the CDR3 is TGTGCCAGCAGCCTGCCCTCGGGGAACACTGAAGCTTTCTTT. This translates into CASSLPSGNTEAFF.

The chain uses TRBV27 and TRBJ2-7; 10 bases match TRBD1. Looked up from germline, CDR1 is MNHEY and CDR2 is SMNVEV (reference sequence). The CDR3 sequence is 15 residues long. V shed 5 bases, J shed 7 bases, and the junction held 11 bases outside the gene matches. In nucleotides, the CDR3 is TGTGCCAGCAGTAAGCGGGGACAGGGGCCTGTGGAGCAGTACTTC. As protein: CASSKRGQGPVEQYF.

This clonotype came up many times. The CDR3 nucleotides read TGTGCCAGCAGCTTGGAAGGGGGGACGAAAACCGAGCAGTACTTC. Translation gives CASSLEGGTKTEQYF. The J gene is TRBJ2-7, the V gene TRBV5-6; D possibly uses TRBD1 or TRBD2 (6 bases each). CDR3 size: 15 residues. CDR1 is SGHDT, CDR2 YYEEEE, per germline. V lost 0 bases, J lost 6 bases, and 16 bases lay in between.

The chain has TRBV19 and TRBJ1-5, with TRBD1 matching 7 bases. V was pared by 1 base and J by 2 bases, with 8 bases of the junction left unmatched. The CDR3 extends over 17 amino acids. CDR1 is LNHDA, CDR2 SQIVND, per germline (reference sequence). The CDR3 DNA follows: TGTGCCAGTAGTATAGGAGGAGGGGGCGAAGGCAATCAGCCCCAGCATTTT. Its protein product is CASSIGGGGEGNQPQHF. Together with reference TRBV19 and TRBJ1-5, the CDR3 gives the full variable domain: DGGITQSPKYLFRKEGQNVTLSCEQNLNHDAMYWYRQDPGQGLRLIYYSQIVNDFQKGDIAEGYSVSREKKESFPLTVTSAQKNPTAFYLCASSIGGGGEGNQPQHFGDGTRLSIL.

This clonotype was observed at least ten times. This CDR3 reads CASSHTGSQVYEQYF. CDR3 nucleotide sequence: TGTGCCAGCAGCCACACAGGGTCACAGGTCTACGAGCAGTACTTC. The chain links TRBV7-9 to TRBJ2-7, with D possibly matching TRBD1 (6 bases). Germline V lookup: CDR1 SEHNR, CDR2 FQNEAQ (reference sequence). The CDR3 contains 15 residues. V was clipped by 5 bases and J by 3 bases, with 17 bases between them.

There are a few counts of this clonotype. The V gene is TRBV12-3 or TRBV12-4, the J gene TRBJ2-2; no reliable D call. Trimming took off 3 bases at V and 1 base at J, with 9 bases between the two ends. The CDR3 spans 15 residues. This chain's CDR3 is CASSLGSLNTGELFF. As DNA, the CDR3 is TGTGCCAGCAGTTTGGGCAGCTTGAACACCGGGGAGCTGTTTTTT.

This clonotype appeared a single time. The CDR3 region is CASRTGSGHNEQYF. In nucleotides, the CDR3 is TGTGCCAGTAGGACCGGTAGCGGACACAATGAGCAGTACTTC. The rearrangement joins TRBV6-2 or TRBV6-3 to TRBJ2-1, with D tentatively TRBD2 (6 bases). TRBJ2-7 matches the DNA end more closely, so the J call is doubtful. The CDR3 contains 14 residues. In germline, CDR1 is MNHEY, CDR2 SVGEGT.

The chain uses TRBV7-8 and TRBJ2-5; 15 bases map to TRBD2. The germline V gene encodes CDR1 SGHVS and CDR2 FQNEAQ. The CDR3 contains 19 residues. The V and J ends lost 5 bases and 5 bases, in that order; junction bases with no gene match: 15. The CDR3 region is CASSPGFGTSGRTGETQYF. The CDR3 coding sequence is TGTGCCAGCAGCCCTGGCTTCGGGACTAGCGGGAGGACGGGGGAGACCCAGTACTTC.

CDR3 DNA sequence: TGTGCCAGCAGTTACGGTGGTCTAGCGGGAAACGAGCAGTACTTC. Translating it yields CASSYGGLAGNEQYF. The V gene is TRBV6-6, the J gene TRBJ2-7, with 9 bases fitting TRBD2. After removal of 2 bases from V and 5 bases from J, the junction contained 7 bases not matched to a gene. The germline CDR1 and CDR2 sequences are MNHNY and SVGAGI (reference sequence). This CDR3 is built from 15 residues.

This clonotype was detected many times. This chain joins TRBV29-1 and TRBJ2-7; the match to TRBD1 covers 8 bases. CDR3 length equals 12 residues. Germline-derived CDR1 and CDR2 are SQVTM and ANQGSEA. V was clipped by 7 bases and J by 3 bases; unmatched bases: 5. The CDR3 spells CSALGTGYEQYF. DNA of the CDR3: TGCAGCGCCCTCGGGACAGGCTACGAGCAGTACTTC.

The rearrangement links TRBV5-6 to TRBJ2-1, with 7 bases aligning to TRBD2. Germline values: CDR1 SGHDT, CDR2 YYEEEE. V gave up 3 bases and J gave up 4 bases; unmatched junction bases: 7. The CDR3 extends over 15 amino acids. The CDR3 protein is CASSYGLEAYNEQFF. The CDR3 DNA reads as TGTGCCAGCAGCTACGGACTAGAAGCTTACAATGAGCAGTTCTTC.

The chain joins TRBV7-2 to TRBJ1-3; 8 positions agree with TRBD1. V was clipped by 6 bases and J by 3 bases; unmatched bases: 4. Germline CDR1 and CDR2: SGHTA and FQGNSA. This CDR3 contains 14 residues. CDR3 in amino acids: CASRTGVFGNTIYF. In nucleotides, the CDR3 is TGTGCCAGCAGGACAGGGGTTTTTGGAAACACCATATATTTT.

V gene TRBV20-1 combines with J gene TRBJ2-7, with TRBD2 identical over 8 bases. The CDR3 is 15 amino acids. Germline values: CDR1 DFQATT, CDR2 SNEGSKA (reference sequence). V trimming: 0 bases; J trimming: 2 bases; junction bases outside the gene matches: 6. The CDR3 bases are TGCAGTGCTAGAGATGCAGCGGGGGTTACCTACGAGCAGTACTTC. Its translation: CSARDAAGVTYEQYF.

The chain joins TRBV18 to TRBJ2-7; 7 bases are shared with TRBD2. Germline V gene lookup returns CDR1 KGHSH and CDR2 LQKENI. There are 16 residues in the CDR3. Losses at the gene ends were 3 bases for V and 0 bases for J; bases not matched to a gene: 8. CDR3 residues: CASSPQRGEASYEQYF. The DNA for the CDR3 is TGTGCCAGCTCACCCCAACGGGGGGAAGCCTCCTACGAGCAGTACTTC. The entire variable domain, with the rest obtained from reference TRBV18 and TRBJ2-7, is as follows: NAGVMQNPRHLVRRRGQEARLRCSPMKGHSHVYWYRQLPEEGLKFMVYLQKENIIDESGMPKERFSAEFPKEGPSILRIQQVVRGDSAAYFCASSPQRGEASYEQYFGPGTRLTVT.

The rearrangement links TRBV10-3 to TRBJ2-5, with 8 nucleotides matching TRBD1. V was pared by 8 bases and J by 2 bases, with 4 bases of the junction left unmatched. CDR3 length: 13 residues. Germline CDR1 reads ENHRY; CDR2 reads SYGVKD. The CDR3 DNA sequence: TGTGCCATCGGCTACAGGGGGCAAGAGACCCAGTACTTC. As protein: CAIGYRGQETQYF.

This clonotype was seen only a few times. The CDR3 reads CASSFAPGQGKEKLFF. The CDR3 DNA is TGTGCCAGCAGTTTCGCCCCGGGACAGGGGAAGGAAAAACTGTTTTTT. This chain links TRBV12-3 or TRBV12-4 with TRBJ1-4, with 10 bases matching TRBD1. With 3 bases clipped from V and 8 bases from J, the junction kept 9 bases outside the gene matches. The CDR3 has 16 amino acids.

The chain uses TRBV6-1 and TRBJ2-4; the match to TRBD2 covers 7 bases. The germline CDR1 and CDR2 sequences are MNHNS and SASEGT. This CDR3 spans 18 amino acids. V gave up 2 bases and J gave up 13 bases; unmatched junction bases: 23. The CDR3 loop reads CASSEPSLWGGRPDEQYF. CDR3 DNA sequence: TGTGCCAGCAGTGAACCCTCCCTCTGGGGCGGGAGACCCGATGAGCAGTACTTC.

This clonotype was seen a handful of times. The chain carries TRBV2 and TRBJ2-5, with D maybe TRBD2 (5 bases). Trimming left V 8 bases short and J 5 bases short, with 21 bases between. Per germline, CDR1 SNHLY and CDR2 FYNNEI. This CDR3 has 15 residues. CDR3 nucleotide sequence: TGTGCCAGCCAAGGCCTGCAGAACTCGGGGGAGACCCAGTACTTC. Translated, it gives CASQGLQNSGETQYF.